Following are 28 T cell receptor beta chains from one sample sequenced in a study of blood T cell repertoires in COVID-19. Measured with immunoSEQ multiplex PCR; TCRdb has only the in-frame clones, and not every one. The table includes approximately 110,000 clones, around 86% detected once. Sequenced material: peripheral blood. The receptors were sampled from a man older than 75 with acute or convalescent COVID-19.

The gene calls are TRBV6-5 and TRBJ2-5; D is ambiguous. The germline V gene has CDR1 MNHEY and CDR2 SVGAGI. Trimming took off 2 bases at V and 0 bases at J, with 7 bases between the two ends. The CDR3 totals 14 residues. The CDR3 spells CASSYGHYQETQYF. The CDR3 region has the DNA TGTGCCAGCAGTTACGGGCATTACCAAGAGACCCAGTACTTC.

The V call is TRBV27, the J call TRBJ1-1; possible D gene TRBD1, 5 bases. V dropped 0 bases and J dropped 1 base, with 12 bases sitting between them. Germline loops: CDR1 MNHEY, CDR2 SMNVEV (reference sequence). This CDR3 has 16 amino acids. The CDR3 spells CASSLSARDRNTEAFF. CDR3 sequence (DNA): TGTGCCAGCAGTTTATCCGCCAGGGATCGGAACACTGAAGCTTTCTTT.

The CDR3 loop is CASSVDRGPWNEQFF. For the CDR3, the DNA is TGTGCCAGCAGCGTGGACAGGGGGCCTTGGAATGAGCAGTTCTTC. V and J are TRBV7-3 and TRBJ2-1; 11 bases match TRBD1. Germline loops: CDR1 SGHTA, CDR2 FQGTGA. CDR3 size: 15 residues. The trim removed 5 bases at V and 7 bases at J, leaving 7 bases unmatched.

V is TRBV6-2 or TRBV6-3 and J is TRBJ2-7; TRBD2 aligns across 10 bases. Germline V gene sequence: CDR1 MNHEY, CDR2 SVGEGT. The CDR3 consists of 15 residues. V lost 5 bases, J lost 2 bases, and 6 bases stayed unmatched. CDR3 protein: CASSRTSGNPYEQYF. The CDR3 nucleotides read TGTGCCAGCAGTCGGACTAGCGGAAACCCCTACGAGCAGTACTTC.

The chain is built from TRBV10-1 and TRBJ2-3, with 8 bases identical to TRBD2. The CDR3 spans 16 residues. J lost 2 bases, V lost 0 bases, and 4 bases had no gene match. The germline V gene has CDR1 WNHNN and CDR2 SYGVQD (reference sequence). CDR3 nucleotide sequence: TGCGCCAGCAGTGAGTCGCCAGCGGGAGACACAGATACGCAGTATTTT. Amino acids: CASSESPAGDTDTQYF.

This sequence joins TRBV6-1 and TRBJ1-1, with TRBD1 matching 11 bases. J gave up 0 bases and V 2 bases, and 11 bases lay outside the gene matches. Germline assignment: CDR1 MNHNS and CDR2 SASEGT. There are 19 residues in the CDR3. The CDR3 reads CASSERGWDRGIMNTEAFF. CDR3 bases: TGTGCCAGCAGTGAAAGGGGGTGGGACAGGGGGATCATGAACACTGAAGCTTTCTTT.

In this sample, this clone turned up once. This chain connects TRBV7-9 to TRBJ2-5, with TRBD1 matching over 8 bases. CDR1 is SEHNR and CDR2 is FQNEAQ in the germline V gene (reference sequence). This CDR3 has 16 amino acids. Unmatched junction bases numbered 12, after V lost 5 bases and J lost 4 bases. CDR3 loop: CASSQGVHRGVETQYF. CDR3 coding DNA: TGTGCCAGCAGCCAAGGGGTGCACAGGGGGGTAGAGACCCAGTACTTC. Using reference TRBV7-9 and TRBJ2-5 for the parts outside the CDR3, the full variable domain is DTGVSQNPRHKITKRGQNVTFRCDPISEHNRLYWYRQTLGQGPEFLTYFQNEAQLEKSRLLSDRFSAERPKGSFSTLEIQRTEQGDSAMYLCASSQGVHRGVETQYFGPGTRLLVL.

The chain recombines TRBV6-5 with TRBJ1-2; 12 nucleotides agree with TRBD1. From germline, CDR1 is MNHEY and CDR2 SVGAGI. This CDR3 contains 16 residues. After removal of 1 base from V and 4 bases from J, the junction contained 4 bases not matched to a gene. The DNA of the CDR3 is TGTGCCAGCAGTTACTTGGGACAGGGGGCCTCCTATGGCTACACCTTC. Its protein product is CASSYLGQGASYGYTF.

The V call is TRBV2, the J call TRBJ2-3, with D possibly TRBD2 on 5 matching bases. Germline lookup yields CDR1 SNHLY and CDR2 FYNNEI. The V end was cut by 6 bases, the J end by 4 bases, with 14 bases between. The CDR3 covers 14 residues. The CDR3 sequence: CASRVAHSSDTQYF. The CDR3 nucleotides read TGTGCCAGCAGGGTAGCGCACAGCTCAGATACGCAGTATTTT.

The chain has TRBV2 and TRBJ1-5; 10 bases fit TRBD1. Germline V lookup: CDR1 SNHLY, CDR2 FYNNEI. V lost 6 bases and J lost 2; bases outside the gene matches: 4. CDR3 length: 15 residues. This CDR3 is CASRTGTGGNQPQHF. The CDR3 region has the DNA TGTGCCAGCAGGACAGGGACAGGGGGCAATCAGCCCCAGCATTTT. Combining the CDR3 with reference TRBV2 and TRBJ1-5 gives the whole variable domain EPEVTQTPSHQVTQMGQEVILRCVPISNHLYFYWYRQILGQKVEFLVSFYNNEISEKSEIFDDQFSVERPDGSNFTLKIRSTKLEDSAMYFCASRTGTGGNQPQHFGDGTRLSIL.

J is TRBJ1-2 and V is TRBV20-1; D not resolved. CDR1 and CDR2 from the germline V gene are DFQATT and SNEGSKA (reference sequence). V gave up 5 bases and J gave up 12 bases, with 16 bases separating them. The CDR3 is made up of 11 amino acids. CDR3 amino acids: CSAPRIGSHTF. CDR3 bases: TGCAGTGCTCCTAGGATTGGAAGCCACACCTTC.

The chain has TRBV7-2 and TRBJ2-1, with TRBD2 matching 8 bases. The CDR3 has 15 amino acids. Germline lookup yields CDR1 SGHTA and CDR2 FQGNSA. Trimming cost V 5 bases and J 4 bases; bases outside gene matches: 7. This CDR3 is CASSPSGRLYNEQFF. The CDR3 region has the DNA TGTGCCAGCAGCCCCAGCGGGAGACTATACAATGAGCAGTTCTTC.

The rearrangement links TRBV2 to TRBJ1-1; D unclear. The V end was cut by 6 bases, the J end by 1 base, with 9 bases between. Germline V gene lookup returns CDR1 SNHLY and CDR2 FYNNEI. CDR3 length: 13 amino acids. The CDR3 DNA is TGTGCCAGCAGAACACAGAAGAACACTGAAGCTTTCTTT. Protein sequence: CASRTQKNTEAFF.

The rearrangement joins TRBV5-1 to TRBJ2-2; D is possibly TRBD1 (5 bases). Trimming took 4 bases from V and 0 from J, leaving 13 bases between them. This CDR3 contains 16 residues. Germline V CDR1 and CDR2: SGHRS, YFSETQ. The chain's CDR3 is CASSPVKTANTGELFF. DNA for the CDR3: TGCGCCAGCAGCCCGGTTAAGACAGCGAACACCGGGGAGCTGTTTTTT.

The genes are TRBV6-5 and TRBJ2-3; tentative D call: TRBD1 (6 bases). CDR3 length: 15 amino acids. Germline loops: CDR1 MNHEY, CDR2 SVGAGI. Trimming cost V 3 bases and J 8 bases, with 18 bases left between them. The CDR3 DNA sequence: TGTGCCAGCAGTTATTTATACAGGGACGAAGCTACGCAGTATTTT. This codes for CASSYLYRDEATQYF.

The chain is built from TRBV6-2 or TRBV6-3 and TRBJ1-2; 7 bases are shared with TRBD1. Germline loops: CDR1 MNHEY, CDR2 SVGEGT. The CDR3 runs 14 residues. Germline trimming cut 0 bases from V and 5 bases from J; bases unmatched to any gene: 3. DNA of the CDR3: TGTGCCAGCAGTTACTCGAGGGGGCCATATGGCTACACCTTC. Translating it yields CASSYSRGPYGYTF.

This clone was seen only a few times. Here the CDR3 DNA reads TGTGCCTCAAGGACTAGCGGGACCACAGATACGCAGTATTTT. Amino acid sequence: CASRTSGTTDTQYF. The V and J genes are TRBV2 and TRBJ2-3, with TRBD2 identical over 12 bases. The V and J ends lost 11 bases and 2 bases, in that order; junction bases with no gene match: 5. CDR3 size: 14 residues. The germline gives CDR1 SNHLY, CDR2 FYNNEI.

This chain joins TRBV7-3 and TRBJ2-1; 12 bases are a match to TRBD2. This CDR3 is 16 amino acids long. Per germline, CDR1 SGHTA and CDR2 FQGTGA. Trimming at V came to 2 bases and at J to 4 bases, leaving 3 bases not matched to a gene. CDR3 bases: TGTGCCAGCAGCTTACCCACTAGCGGGGGGTACAATGAGCAGTTCTTC. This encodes CASSLPTSGGYNEQFF.

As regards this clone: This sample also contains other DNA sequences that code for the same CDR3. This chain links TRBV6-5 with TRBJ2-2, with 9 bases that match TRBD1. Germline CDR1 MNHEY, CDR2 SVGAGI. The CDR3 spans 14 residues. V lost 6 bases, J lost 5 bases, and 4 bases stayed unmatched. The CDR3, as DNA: TGTGCCAGCAGCCGGGACAGGGTAACCGGGGAGCTGTTTTTT. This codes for CASSRDRVTGELFF.

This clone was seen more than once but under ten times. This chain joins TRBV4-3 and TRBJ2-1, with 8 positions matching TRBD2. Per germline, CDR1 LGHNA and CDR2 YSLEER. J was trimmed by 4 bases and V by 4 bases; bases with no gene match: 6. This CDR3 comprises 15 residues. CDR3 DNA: TGCGCCAGCAGCCTTAGCGGGATCGGTTACAATGAGCAGTTCTTC. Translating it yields CASSLSGIGYNEQFF.

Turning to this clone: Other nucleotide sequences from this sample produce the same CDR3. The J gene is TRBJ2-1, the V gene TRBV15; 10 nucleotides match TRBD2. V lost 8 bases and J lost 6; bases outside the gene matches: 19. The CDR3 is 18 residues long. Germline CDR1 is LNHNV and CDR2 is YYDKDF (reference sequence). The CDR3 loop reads CATVLASGRARGGNEQFF. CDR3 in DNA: TGTGCCACCGTCCTCGCCAGCGGGAGGGCCCGTGGGGGCAATGAGCAGTTCTTC.

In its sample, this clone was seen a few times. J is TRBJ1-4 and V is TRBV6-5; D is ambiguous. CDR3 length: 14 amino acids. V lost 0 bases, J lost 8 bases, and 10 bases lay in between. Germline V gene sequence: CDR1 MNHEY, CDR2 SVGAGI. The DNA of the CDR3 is TGTGCCAGCAGTTACTCGAAGAGGCTCGAAAAACTGTTTTTT. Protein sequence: CASSYSKRLEKLFF.

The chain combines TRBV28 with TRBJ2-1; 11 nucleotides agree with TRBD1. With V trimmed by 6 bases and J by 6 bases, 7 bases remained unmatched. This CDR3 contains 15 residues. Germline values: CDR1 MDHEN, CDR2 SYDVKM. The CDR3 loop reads CASRSTGTGGNEQFF. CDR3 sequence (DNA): TGTGCCAGCAGGTCCACCGGGACAGGGGGCAATGAGCAGTTCTTC. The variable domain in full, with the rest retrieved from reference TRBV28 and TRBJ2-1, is DVKVTQSSRYLVKRTGEKVFLECVQDMDHENMFWYRQDPGLGLRLIYFSYDVKMKEKGDIPEGYSVSREKKERFSLILESASTNQTSMYLCASRSTGTGGNEQFFGPGTRLTVL.

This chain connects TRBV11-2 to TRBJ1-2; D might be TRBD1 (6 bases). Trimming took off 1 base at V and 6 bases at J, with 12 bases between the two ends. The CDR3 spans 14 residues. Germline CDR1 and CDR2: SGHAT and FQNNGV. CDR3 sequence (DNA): TGTGCCAGCAGCTTAGGGCAGGGGAAAGATGGCTACACCTTC. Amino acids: CASSLGQGKDGYTF.

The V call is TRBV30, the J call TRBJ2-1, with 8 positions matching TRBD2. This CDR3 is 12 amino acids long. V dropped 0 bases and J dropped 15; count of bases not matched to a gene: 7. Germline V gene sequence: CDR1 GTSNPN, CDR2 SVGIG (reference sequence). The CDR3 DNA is TGTGCCTGGAGTGTAGCGGGGCGGGGGGCGTTCTTC. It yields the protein CAWSVAGRGAFF. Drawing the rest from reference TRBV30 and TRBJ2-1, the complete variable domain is SQTIHQWPATLVQPVGSPLSLECTVEGTSNPNLYWYRQAAGRGLQLLFYSVGIGQISSEVPQNLSASRPQDRQFILSSKKLLLSDSGFYLCAWSVAGRGAFFGPGTRLTVL.

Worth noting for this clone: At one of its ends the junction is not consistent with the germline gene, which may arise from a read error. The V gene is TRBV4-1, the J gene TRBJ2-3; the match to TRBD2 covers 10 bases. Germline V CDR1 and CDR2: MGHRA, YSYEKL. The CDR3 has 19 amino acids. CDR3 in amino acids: CAGSQEKGASGSGTDTQYF. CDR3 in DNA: TGCGCCGGCAGCCAAGAGAAAGGGGCTAGCGGGAGTGGCACAGATACGCAGTATTTT.

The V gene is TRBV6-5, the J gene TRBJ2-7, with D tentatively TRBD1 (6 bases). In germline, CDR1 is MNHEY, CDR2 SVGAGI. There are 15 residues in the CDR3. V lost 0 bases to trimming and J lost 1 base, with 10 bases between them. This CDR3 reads CASSYSWTDSYEQYF. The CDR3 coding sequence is TGTGCCAGCAGTTACTCGTGGACAGATTCCTACGAGCAGTACTTC.

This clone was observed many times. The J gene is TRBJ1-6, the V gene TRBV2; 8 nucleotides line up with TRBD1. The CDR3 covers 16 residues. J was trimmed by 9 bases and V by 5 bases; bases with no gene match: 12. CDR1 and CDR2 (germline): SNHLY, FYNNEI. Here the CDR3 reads CASSSQGAGKGSPLHF. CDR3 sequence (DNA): TGTGCCAGCAGTTCTCAGGGGGCTGGAAAGGGTTCACCCCTCCACTTT.